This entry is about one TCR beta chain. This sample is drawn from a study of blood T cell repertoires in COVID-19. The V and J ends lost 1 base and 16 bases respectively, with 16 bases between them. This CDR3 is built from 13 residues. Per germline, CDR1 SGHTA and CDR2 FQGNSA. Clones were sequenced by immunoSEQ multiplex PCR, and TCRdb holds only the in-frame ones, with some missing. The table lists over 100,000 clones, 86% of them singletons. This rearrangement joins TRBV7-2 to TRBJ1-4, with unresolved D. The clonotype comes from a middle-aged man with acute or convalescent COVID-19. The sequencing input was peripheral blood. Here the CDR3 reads CASSLVEGVEPFF. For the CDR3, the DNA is TGTGCCAGCAGCTTAGTGGAGGGAGTGGAACCGTTTTTT.